This is a list of T cell receptor beta chains from one sample in a study of T cell repertoires in ileal Crohn's disease. Here immunoSEQ multiplex PCR was the method, and the copy in TCRdb shows in-frame clones only, minus some. This table has under 5,000 clones, under 80% appearing once. Sequenced sample: ileal tissue. The receptors were gathered from an adult with Crohn's disease. CDR3s include the opening cysteine and the closing phenylalanine or tryptophan. A D gene is named only where the DNA matches it firmly. The size field is filled for only some rows; it gives once, few, many or a size class.

clone_size,d_call,cdr3_length,v_call,j_call,cdr3_aa,cdr3_nt
-,TRBD1,13,TRBV5-8,TRBJ2-5,CASSSDREGTQYF,TGTGCCAGCAGCTCAGACAGGGAAGGGACCCAGTACTTC
-,-,16,TRBV18,TRBJ1-1,CASSVSVGGEGTEAFF,TGTGCCAGCTCCGTTTCAGTGGGGGGAGAGGGCACTGAAGCTTTCTTT
-,TRBD2,16,TRBV9,TRBJ2-1,CASSVIAGVAYNEQFF,TGTGCCAGCAGCGTAATAGCGGGGGTGGCCTACAATGAGCAGTTCTTC
-,TRBD2,15,TRBV6-6,TRBJ2-1,CASSLSGRANNEQFF,TGTGCCAGCAGTCTAAGCGGGAGGGCCAACAATGAGCAGTTCTTC
few,TRBD1,15,TRBV6-5,TRBJ2-3,CASKGAGGETDTQYF,TGTGCCAGCAAGGGAGCAGGGGGCGAAACAGATACGCAGTATTTT
-,-,13,TRBV6-1,TRBJ2-7,CASSEGAGSAGYF,TGTGCCAGCAGTGAGGGTGCGGGGTCCGCAGGGTACTTC
-,-,13,TRBV6-1,TRBJ2-5,CASSEQFQETQYF,TGTGCCAGCAGTGAACAATTTCAAGAGACCCAGTACTTC
-,-,16,TRBV9,TRBJ2-3,CASSVEQGAPTDTQYF,TGTGCCAGCAGCGTAGAGCAGGGCGCTCCCACAGATACGCAGTATTTT
-,-,15,TRBV7-9,TRBJ2-3,CASSLEPAATDTQYF,TGTGCCAGCAGCTTAGAACCAGCGGCGACAGATACGCAGTATTTT
-,-,14,TRBV6-5,TRBJ1-2,CASLFAGGLGGYTF,TGTGCCAGCCTCTTCGCGGGGGGCCTCGGGGGCTACACCTTC
once,TRBD1,14,TRBV10-3,TRBJ2-3,CATRPGTGTDTQYF,TGTGCCACCAGACCCGGGACAGGCACAGATACGCAGTATTTT
once,-,13,TRBV7-2,TRBJ1-2,CASSLVPEGGYTF,TGTGCCAGCAGCTTAGTTCCCGAGGGAGGCTACACCTTC
-,-,13,TRBV5-4,TRBJ2-7,CASSLGGYYEQYF,TGTGCCAGCAGCTTGGGCGGGTACTACGAGCAGTACTTC
-,TRBD1,14,TRBV4-3,TRBJ1-2,CASSQDRVLDGYTF,TGCGCCAGCAGCCAGGACAGGGTACTTGATGGCTACACCTTC
-,TRBD2,16,TRBV28,TRBJ2-7,CASSRGLAGNSYEQYF,TGTGCCAGCAGCCGTGGACTAGCGGGGAACTCCTACGAGCAGTACTTC
-,TRBD2,11,TRBV2,TRBJ2-3,CASSLAGGQYF,TGTGCCAGCAGCCTAGCGGGAGGGCAGTATTTT